These T cell receptor beta chains were read from a single sample in a study of vaccination and CD4 T cells after COVID-19. These receptors' antigens are unknown. TCRdb re-called the PCR reads with MiXCR, one entry per CDR3 protein. The sample gives over 9,500 distinct CDR3 sequences, about three fifths of which show up once; less than 25% is in the top ten. The material sequenced was CD4+ T cells from blood, cultured in vitro. The receptors stem from a human donor who had recovered from COVID-19. Each CDR3 is given with its conserved first and last residue. A D gene is named only where the DNA matches it firmly. Not all rows give a size; the values are once, few, many and, for expanded clones, a class.

j_gene	v_gene	abundance	len	d_gene	CDR3aa	CDR3nt
TRBJ1-5	TRBV27	-	18	TRBD1	CASSSRGSTGEGNQPQHF	TGTGCCAGCAGTTCCCGGGGATCCACAGGGGAGGGAAATCAGCCCCAGCATTTT
TRBJ1-1	TRBV4-1	medium-sized	13	-	CASSQDELVEAFF	TGCGCCAGCAGCCAAGATGAGTTAGTTGAAGCTTTCTTT
TRBJ1-1	TRBV5-5	few	14	TRBD1	CASSFRTGVNEAFF	TGTGCCAGCAGCTTTCGGACAGGGGTTAATGAAGCTTTCTTT
TRBJ1-1	TRBV2	-	14	-	CASRPQGMDTEAFF	TGTGCCAGCAGACCGCAGGGAATGGACACTGAAGCTTTCTTT
TRBJ2-7	TRBV5-1	medium-sized	12	-	CASSLRPYEQYF	TGCGCCAGCAGCCTCCGACCCTACGAGCAGTACTTC
TRBJ2-5	TRBV28	-	12	-	CASRGLGEAQYF	TGTGCCAGTCGGGGGTTGGGAGAGGCCCAGTACTTC
TRBJ2-5	TRBV6-5	-	18	-	CASSYSFSGGGPQETQYF	TGTGCCAGCAGTTACTCGTTCTCTGGAGGGGGGCCCCAAGAGACCCAGTACTTC
TRBJ2-3	TRBV7-3	-	14	-	CASKVDRGTDTQYF	TGTGCCAGCAAAGTTGACCGAGGCACAGATACGCAGTATTTT
TRBJ2-2	TRBV5-8	-	14	-	CASSLWGVAGELFF	TGTGCCAGCAGCTTGTGGGGTGTCGCCGGGGAGCTGTTTTTT
TRBJ1-5	TRBV7-2	medium-sized	13	-	CASAVRGNQPQHF	TGTGCCAGCGCGGTCCGGGGCAATCAGCCCCAGCATTTT
TRBJ2-7	TRBV20-1	-	14	-	CSARPGRGSYEQYF	TGCAGTGCCAGACCAGGACGCGGTTCCTACGAGCAGTACTTC
TRBJ2-7	TRBV10-3	once	14	TRBD1	CAITRQGVAREQYF	TGTGCCATCACGCGACAGGGGGTAGCTAGGGAGCAGTACTTC
TRBJ1-2	TRBV2	few	13	-	CASSAGGDYGYTF	TGTGCCAGCAGTGCGGGAGGGGACTATGGCTACACCTTC
TRBJ2-3	TRBV4-2	-	15	TRBD2	CASSQERGGPDTQYF	TGTGCCAGCAGCCAAGAGCGGGGGGGCCCAGATACGCAGTATTTT
TRBJ2-7	TRBV7-9	once	12	-	CASSLSLQPVNF	TGTGCCAGCAGCTTAAGTCTTCAGCCCGTAAACTTC
TRBJ2-2	TRBV6-1	few	16	TRBD1	CASSENRGYNTGELFF	TGTGCCAGCAGTGAAAACAGGGGTTATAACACCGGGGAGCTGTTTTTT
TRBJ1-1	TRBV29-1	-	15	-	CSVDGRGEKNTEAFF	TGCAGCGTTGACGGAAGGGGGGAAAAGAACACTGAAGCTTTCTTT
TRBJ2-3	TRBV12-3/TRBV12-4	-	17	TRBD2	CASRLRGTSGGWDTQYF	TGTGCCAGCAGACTCCGTGGGACTAGCGGGGGCTGGGATACGCAGTATTTT
TRBJ1-5	TRBV6-5	large	15	TRBD1	CASSYSQGAWGPQHF	TGTGCCAGCAGTTACTCACAGGGGGCTTGGGGGCCCCAGCATTTT
TRBJ1-6	TRBV11-2	medium-sized	15	TRBD1	CASSPRDRDNSPLHF	TGTGCCAGCAGCCCACGGGACAGGGATAATTCACCCCTCCACTTT
TRBJ2-4	TRBV20-1	-	16	-	CSARVMARFDENIQYF	TGCAGTGCTAGAGTCATGGCCCGCTTCGACGAAAACATTCAGTACTTC
TRBJ1-2	TRBV12-5	medium-sized	13	-	CASNRQTDYGYTF	TGTGCTAGTAACCGCCAAACGGACTATGGCTACACCTTC
TRBJ2-3	TRBV24-1	once	16	TRBD2	CATSDLRREGRDTQYF	TGTGCCACCAGTGATTTGCGGCGGGAGGGCCGGGATACGCAGTATTTT
TRBJ1-1	TRBV7-2	-	14	-	CASSLGGRNTEAFF	TGTGCCAGCAGCTTAGGGGGACGGAACACTGAAGCTTTCTTT
TRBJ1-1	TRBV29-1	-	13	-	CSALQIPNTEAFF	TGCAGCGCGCTACAGATACCGAACACTGAAGCTTTCTTT
TRBJ2-7	TRBV6-1	-	16	-	CASSGKDVDLNYEQYF	TGTGCCAGCAGTGGGAAAGACGTTGACCTAAACTACGAGCAGTACTTC
TRBJ1-1	TRBV12-3/TRBV12-4	-	16	TRBD1	CASSIYRGTMNTEAFF	TGTGCCAGCAGTATCTACAGGGGAACCATGAACACTGAAGCTTTCTTT
TRBJ2-5	TRBV25-1	-	15	-	CVSSDLDRGGETQYF	TGTGTCAGCAGTGACCTCGACAGGGGAGGGGAGACCCAGTACTTC
TRBJ2-3	TRBV18	few	13	-	CASSPFTADTQYF	TGTGCCAGCTCACCCTTCACGGCAGATACGCAGTATTTT
TRBJ2-5	TRBV6-5	-	15	TRBD2	CASSSSGTNQETQYF	TGTGCCAGCAGTTCCTCCGGGACTAACCAAGAGACCCAGTACTTC
TRBJ1-6	TRBV20-1	once	16	-	CSARSWGTIKGSPLHF	TGCAGTGCTAGATCATGGGGGACAATCAAAGGTTCACCCCTCCACTTT
TRBJ2-5	TRBV20-1	-	16	TRBD2	CSAPTSGSIGGETQYF	TGCAGTGCCCCGACTAGCGGGAGTATTGGTGGAGAGACCCAGTACTTC